Here is one T cell receptor beta chain with its context. The data are from a study of cytomegalovirus exposure and HLA in healthy donors. Amplification used 60 Vbeta primers and 13 Jbeta primers. Some clones are missing from TCRdb's copy, which holds only in-frame ones; the method was immunoSEQ multiplex PCR. The table has about 99,000 clones, around 77% seen once; the top ten hold roughly 3%. Germline V gene sequence: CDR1 LNHNV, CDR2 YYDKDF (reference sequence). V shed 3 bases, J shed 4 bases, and the junction held 10 bases outside the gene matches. The CDR3 consists of 17 residues. This TCR derives from a man aged 35 to 55 in good health and CMV-seronegative. The sample was PBMCs. This rearrangement joins TRBV15 to TRBJ1-4, with 8 bases that match TRBD1. CDR3 region: CATSSNHWTGFNEKLFF. The CDR3 DNA reads TGTGCCACCAGCAGCAATCACTGGACAGGGTTTAATGAAAAACTGTTTTTT.